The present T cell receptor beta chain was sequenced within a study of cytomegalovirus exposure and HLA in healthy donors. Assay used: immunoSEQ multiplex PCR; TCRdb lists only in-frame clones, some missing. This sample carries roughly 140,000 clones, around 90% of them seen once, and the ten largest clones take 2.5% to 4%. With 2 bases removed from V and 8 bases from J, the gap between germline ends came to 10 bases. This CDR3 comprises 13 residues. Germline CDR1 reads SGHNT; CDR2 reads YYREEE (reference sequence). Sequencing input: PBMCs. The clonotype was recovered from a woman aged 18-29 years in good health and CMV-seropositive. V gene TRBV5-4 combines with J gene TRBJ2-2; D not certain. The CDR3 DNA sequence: TGTGCCAGCAGCTTAGAACGGTATGGGGAGCTGTTTTTT. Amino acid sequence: CASSLERYGELFF.